A single sample is the source of the 9 T cell receptor beta chains below, sequenced in a study of human T cells and chemical hapten exposure. Time point denoted: patch test 1, 2 weeks after DPC sensitization. Treatment: therapeutic diphenylcyclopropenone sensitization with weekly scalp DPC. Using its own MiXCR run on the RACE reads, TCRdb lists one record per CDR3 protein. This sample yields under 200,000 distinct CDR3 sequences, of which roughly 15% are seen a single time; 1.5% to 2% belongs to the top ten. Source: whole blood, taken in connection with sensitization to the hapten diphenylcyclopropenone (DPC). These receptors were taken from a woman aged 25 to 45 with alopecia areata. Some clones in this sample may be carry-over from other donors' samples.

The chain joins TRBV6-2 or TRBV6-3 to TRBJ2-5; 10 bases agree with TRBD1. The CDR3 length is 15 residues. V shed 6 bases, J shed 4 bases, and the junction held 8 bases outside the gene matches. The germline V gene encodes CDR1 MNHEY and CDR2 SVGEGT. The CDR3 reads CASRPGTGDGETQYF. The CDR3 DNA reads as TGTGCCAGCAGACCCGGGACAGGGGATGGAGAGACCCAGTACTTC.

The sample holds a few counts of this clonotype. In nucleotides, the CDR3 is TGTGCCAGCAGCCAGATCGGGGCGAGTCACGGCGGCAATGAGCAGTTCTTC. Its protein is CASSQIGASHGGNEQFF. The chain links TRBV3-1 to TRBJ2-1, with D perhaps given as TRBD1 or TRBD2 (5 bases each). The CDR3 runs 17 residues. Germline V gene sequence: CDR1 LGHDT, CDR2 YNNKEL (reference sequence). Trimming stripped 3 bases from V and 6 bases from J, with 21 bases between.

This clonotype was recorded many times. The V call is TRBV29-1, the J call TRBJ2-7, with 10 bases that match TRBD1. CDR3 length: 14 residues. Germline lookup yields CDR1 SQVTM and CDR2 ANQGSEA. J gave up 3 bases and V 4 bases, and 6 bases lay outside the gene matches. The CDR3: CSVGPGTGVYEQYF. CDR3 nucleotides: TGCAGCGTTGGCCCTGGGACAGGGGTCTACGAGCAGTACTTC.

The chain employs TRBV20-1 and TRBJ2-3, with 9 bases lining up with TRBD2. The CDR3 totals 12 residues. The trim removed 5 bases at V and 6 bases at J, leaving 3 bases unmatched. Germline-derived CDR1 and CDR2 are DFQATT and SNEGSKA (reference sequence). DNA of the CDR3: TGCAGTGCTGGGACTAGCATGGATACGCAGTATTTT. Translation gives CSAGTSMDTQYF.

The chain employs TRBV6-1 and TRBJ2-1; 11 bases fit TRBD2. The CDR3 is 13 amino acids. V gave up 5 bases and J gave up 9 bases; unmatched junction bases: 3. CDR1 is MNHNS, CDR2 SASEGT, per germline. The DNA for the CDR3 is TGTGCCAGCAGTACCCTAGCGGGGGGTGAGCAGTTCTTC. It specifies CASSTLAGGEQFF.

This chain uses TRBV4-1 with TRBJ1-5; D gene uncertain. V lost 5 bases to trimming and J lost 2 bases, with 10 bases between them. The length of the CDR3 is 14 residues. The germline gives CDR1 MGHRA, CDR2 YSYEKL. The CDR3 loop is CASSAAGGNQPQHF. CDR3 DNA sequence: TGCGCCAGCAGCGCCGCTGGAGGCAATCAGCCCCAGCATTTT.

The V gene is TRBV30, the J gene TRBJ2-5, with D perhaps matching TRBD2 (6 bases). This CDR3 region has 15 residues. Germline V gene lookup returns CDR1 GTSNPN and CDR2 SVGIG (reference sequence). Trimming removed 7 bases from V and 0 bases from J, with 18 bases in between. The CDR3 bases are TGTGCCTCCAAAACTAGCTCGGCTAACCAAGAGACCCAGTACTTC. It specifies CASKTSSANQETQYF.

V and J are TRBV20-1 and TRBJ2-7; perhaps TRBD2 as D (5 bases). Germline V lookup: CDR1 DFQATT, CDR2 SNEGSKA (reference sequence). The CDR3 is 14 amino acids. Trimming cost V 3 bases and J 0 bases, with 12 bases left between them. The DNA of the CDR3 is TGCAGTGCTAGGTGGCAGCGGCGCTCCTACGAGCAGTACTTC. The encoded protein is CSARWQRRSYEQYF.

This clonotype was counted at least ten times. The rearrangement uses TRBV28 and TRBJ1-2; maybe TRBD1 (6 bases). The CDR3 has 15 residues. Germline V gene data show CDR1 as MDHEN and CDR2 as SYDVKM. V lost 8 bases and J 7 bases, leaving 23 bases between the germline ends. The DNA of the CDR3 is TGTGCCAGCTCCCTCGGGGGGGGCGCGATAAGTGGCTACACCTTC. It yields the protein CASSLGGGAISGYTF.